The subject of this entry is one T cell receptor beta chain. Its antigen is unknown. Germline CDR1 DFQATT, CDR2 SNEGSKA (reference sequence). Trimming left V 0 bases short and J 0 bases short, with 11 bases between. CDR3 size: 15 residues. This specimen comes from a study of response to subunit inactivated influenza vaccine. Whole-study results and caveats: The study's authors posited that every seasonal influenza vaccination enlists few new T cells.

TCRdb passed the RT-PCR reads through MiXCR, listing each CDR3 protein once. Of some 800,000 distinct CDR3 sequences in the sample, about 20% are singletons; the top ten hold roughly a tenth. This receptor was obtained from a man in his fifties who received an inactivated influenza vaccine. The material was PBMCs from blood, obtained more than 4 days after vaccination. The V and J genes are TRBV20-1 and TRBJ1-1; D is unclear. The CDR3 DNA reads TGCAGTGCTAGAGATCCTCGCGCAATGAACACTGAAGCTTTCTTT. Its translation: CSARDPRAMNTEAFF.